The sample holds many counts of the clone carrying this TCR beta chain. Its antigen is unknown. This entry belongs to a study of identical twins. Notes on the study in general: The degree of excess twin sharing was weaker in beta out-of-frame sequences. The more abundant beta clonotypes in cord blood had fewer insertions, and memory repertoires did not show this.

This CDR3 contains 14 residues. The ends were cut back, 3 bases at V and 4 bases at J, with 11 bases in the middle. MiXCR, applied by TCRdb to the 5' RACE reads, yields one record per CDR3 protein. The table includes fewer than 650,000 distinct CDR3 sequences, about 7% detected once. In addition, the sample was reused for a study of yellow fever vaccine responses in identical twins.

The TCR originated in a woman under 30 in good health. Sequencing was done on a sample of PBMCs. The chain employs TRBV12-3 or TRBV12-4 and TRBJ2-3; D is unresolved. The CDR3 coding sequence is TGTGCCAGCAGTTTTGTTGAGCCCCCAGATACGCAGTATTTT. Translated, it gives CASSFVEPPDTQYF.